The rows below give T cell receptor beta chains drawn from one sample of a study of shared clonotypes between healthy human individuals. Assay: immunoSEQ multiplex PCR; the TCRdb copy retains only in-frame clones and omits some. The sample consists of roughly 2.1 million clones, roughly 91% of them appearing once. Sequencing was performed on naive CD8+ T cells from PBMCs. These receptor sequences come from a man between 18 and 35 years old in good health. Some clones in this sample may be carry-over from other donors' samples. Each CDR3 is given with its conserved first and last residue. A D gene is named only where the DNA matches it firmly. The listing skips clone size in some rows; elsewhere it reads once, few, many or a size class.

clone_size d_call j_call v_call cdr3_aa cdr3_nt
. . TRBJ1-5 TRBV11-2 CASSSASNQPQHF TGTGCCAGCAGCTCTGCCAGCAATCAGCCCCAGCATTTT
. TRBD1 TRBJ2-3 TRBV7-3 CASSSQGDSTDTQYF TGTGCCAGCAGTAGTCAGGGGGATAGCACAGATACGCAGTATTTT
. TRBD2 TRBJ2-7 TRBV30 CAWRPRGDYEQYF TGTGCCTGGAGGCCCCGGGGGGACTACGAGCAGTACTTC
. . TRBJ2-7 TRBV28 CASSPPGGRVNYEQYF TGTGCCAGCAGTCCCCCAGGGGGGAGGGTTAATTACGAGCAGTACTTC
. TRBD2 TRBJ2-1 TRBV9 CASSAAGTSPYEQFF TGTGCCAGCAGCGCGGCCGGGACTAGCCCCTATGAGCAGTTCTTC
once TRBD2 TRBJ2-7 TRBV2 CAILGTSGSQSSYEQYF TGTGCCATTCTGGGGACTAGCGGTTCTCAGAGCTCCTACGAGCAGTACTTC
once . TRBJ1-1 TRBV11-2 CASSLYGRDTEAFF TGTGCCAGCAGCTTATACGGGCGGGACACTGAAGCTTTCTTT
. . TRBJ1-2 TRBV28 CASSVARPYGYTF TGTGCCAGCAGTGTAGCCCGGCCCTATGGCTACACCTTC
. . TRBJ2-1 TRBV13 CASSLGAGEQFF TGTGCCAGCAGCTTAGGGGCAGGGGAGCAGTTCTTC
. . TRBJ1-1 TRBV15 CATSRRVNTEAFF TGTGCCACCAGCCGGAGGGTCAACACTGAAGCTTTCTTT
. . TRBJ2-2 TRBV5-6 CASSSVRTNTGELFF TGTGCCAGCAGCTCCGTCAGAACGAACACCGGGGAGCTGTTTTTT
few . TRBJ1-5 TRBV28 CASIDGRNQPQHF TGTGCCAGCATCGACGGTCGAAATCAGCCCCAGCATTTT
. . TRBJ2-7 TRBV27 CASSTSHGPSRYEQYF TGTGCCAGCAGTACGTCCCATGGGCCTTCCCGGTACGAGCAGTACTTC
once . TRBJ1-1 TRBV5-1 CASSVTGKNTEAFF TGCGCCAGCAGCGTTACCGGGAAGAACACTGAAGCTTTCTTT
. TRBD2 TRBJ2-2 TRBV10-3 CAIKGTSGRSGTGELFF TGTGCCATCAAAGGGACTAGCGGGAGATCGGGCACCGGGGAGCTGTTTTTT
. . TRBJ1-2 TRBV9 CASSGSYGYTF TGTGCCAGCAGCGGGTCCTATGGCTACACCTTC
. TRBD2 TRBJ2-3 TRBV5-1 CASSRTSADTQYF TGCGCCAGCAGCCGGACTAGTGCAGATACGCAGTATTTT
. TRBD1 TRBJ1-2 TRBV18 CASSPIDRGLTNYGYTF TGTGCCAGCTCACCAATCGACAGGGGCCTTACTAACTATGGCTACACCTTC
. . TRBJ2-7 TRBV27 CASSLGGGVSYEQYF TGTGCCAGCAGTTTGGGAGGGGGCGTCTCCTACGAGCAGTACTTC
. TRBD2 TRBJ2-1 TRBV6-5 CASSYGVLREGDEQFF TGTGCCAGCAGTTATGGGGTCCTGCGGGAGGGCGATGAGCAGTTCTTC
. TRBD1 TRBJ2-7 TRBV27 CATYGTGNEQYF TGTGCCACATACGGGACAGGCAACGAGCAGTACTTC